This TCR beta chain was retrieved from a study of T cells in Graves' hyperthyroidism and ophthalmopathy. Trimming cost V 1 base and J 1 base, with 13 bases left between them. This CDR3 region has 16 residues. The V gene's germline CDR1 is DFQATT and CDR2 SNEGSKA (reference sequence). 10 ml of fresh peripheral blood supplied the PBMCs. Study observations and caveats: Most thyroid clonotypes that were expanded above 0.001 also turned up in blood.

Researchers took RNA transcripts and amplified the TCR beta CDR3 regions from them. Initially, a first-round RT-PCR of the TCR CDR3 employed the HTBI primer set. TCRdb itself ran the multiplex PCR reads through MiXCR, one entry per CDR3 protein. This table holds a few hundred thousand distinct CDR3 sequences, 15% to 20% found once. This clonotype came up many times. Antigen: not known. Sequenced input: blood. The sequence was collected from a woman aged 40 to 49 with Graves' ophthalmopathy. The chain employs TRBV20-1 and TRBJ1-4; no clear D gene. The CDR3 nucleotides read TGCAGTGCTAGAGTTGCGAGGGTCGAAACTAATGAAAAACTGTTTTTT. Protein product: CSARVARVETNEKLFF.